These T cell receptor beta chains were read from a single sample in a study of GPR56 and killer-like receptors on CD4 memory cells. Using the reads, TCRdb records one entry per CDR3 protein without DNA. In total, the table holds about 1,000 distinct CDR3 sequences. Sequencing was done on a sample of memory CD4+ T cells from blood. These receptors originate from a human donor in good health. Both conserved end residues are part of each CDR3. Size values are once, few and many counts, or a class for expanded clones, and some rows have none.

TRBJ1-2	TRBV6-6	-	CASSWGQGAANYGYTF
TRBJ1-2	TRBV6-5	large	CASSAPPNYGYTF
TRBJ1-4	TRBV6-1	-	CASSTRASAREKLFF
TRBJ2-2	TRBV12-3/TRBV12-4	-	CASSAGVAANTGELFF
TRBJ2-5	TRBV7-9	-	CASSPSSPTQYF
TRBJ2-5	TRBV29-1	large	CSGTSGTEETQYF
TRBJ1-1	TRBV25-1	medium-sized	CASSEVGNTEAFF
TRBJ2-3	TRBV29-1	-	CSVVGRGLVTQYF
TRBJ2-5	TRBV20-1	-	CSARDLGGNQETQYF
TRBJ2-5	TRBV7-2	medium-sized	CASSPDRAGETQYF
TRBJ2-5	TRBV19	large	CASSGGVLPRTQYF
TRBJ2-7	TRBV9	-	CASSLGTQSSYEQYF